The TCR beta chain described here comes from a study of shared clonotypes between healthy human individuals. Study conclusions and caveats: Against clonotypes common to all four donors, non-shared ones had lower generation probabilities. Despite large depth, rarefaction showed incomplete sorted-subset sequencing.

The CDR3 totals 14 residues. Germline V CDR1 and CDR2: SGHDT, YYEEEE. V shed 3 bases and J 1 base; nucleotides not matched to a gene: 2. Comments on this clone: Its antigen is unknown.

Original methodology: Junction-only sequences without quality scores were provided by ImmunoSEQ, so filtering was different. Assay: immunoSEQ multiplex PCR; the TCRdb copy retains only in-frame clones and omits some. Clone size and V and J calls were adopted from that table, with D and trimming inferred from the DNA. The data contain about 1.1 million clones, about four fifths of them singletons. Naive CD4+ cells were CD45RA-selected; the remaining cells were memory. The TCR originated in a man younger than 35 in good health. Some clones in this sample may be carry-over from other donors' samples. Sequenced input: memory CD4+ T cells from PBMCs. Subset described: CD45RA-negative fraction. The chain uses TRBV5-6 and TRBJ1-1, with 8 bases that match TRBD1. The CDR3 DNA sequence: TGTGCCAGCAGCTCCGGACAGGGGAACACTGAAGCTTTCTTT. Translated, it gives CASSSGQGNTEAFF.